Below, 28 T cell receptor beta chains from the same sample are listed, as sequenced in a study of blood T cells in healthy people across ages. The authors ran a second PCR of roughly 6 to 12 cycles using a sample-barcoded 5' primer and a J-beta primer mix. A single record per CDR3 protein comes from TCRdb applying MiXCR to the 5' RACE reads. Here the sample spans hundreds of thousands of distinct CDR3 sequences, roughly 50% being singletons. Sequences were obtained from blood. All receptors derive from a woman aged 60-75 years in good health.

The sample holds a few counts of this clonotype. The rearrangement uses TRBV29-1 and TRBJ2-3; D gene uncertain. The V end was cut by 1 base, the J end by 0 bases, with 11 bases between. Germline CDR1 reads SQVTM; CDR2 reads ANQGSEA. The CDR3 totals 15 residues. CDR3 sequence reads: CSVEGEHLSTDTQYF. For the CDR3, the DNA is TGCAGCGTTGAAGGGGAACACCTTAGCACAGATACGCAGTATTTT.

This clonotype was detected only a few times. The chain carries TRBV9 and TRBJ2-2; D is possibly TRBD2 (6 bases). Germline lookup yields CDR1 SGDLS and CDR2 YYNGEE. The CDR3 totals 14 residues. The V end lost 7 bases, the J end lost 5 bases, and 15 bases lay between the germline ends. CDR3 sequence (DNA): TGTGCCAGCGAGGGAGGTAGTCGGACCGGGGAGCTGTTTTTT. Protein sequence: CASEGGSRTGELFF. The entire variable domain, with the rest obtained from reference TRBV9 and TRBJ2-2, is as follows: DSGVTQTPKHLITATGQRVTLRCSPRSGDLSVYWYQQSLDQGLQFLIQYYNGEERAKGNILERFSAQQFPDLHSELNLSSLELGDSALYFCASEGGSRTGELFFGEGSRLTVL.

The chain couples TRBV28 to TRBJ1-2, with D perhaps TRBD1 (5 bases). CDR1 MDHEN and CDR2 SYDVKM come from the germline V gene. The V gene lost 6 bases and the J gene lost 3 bases, with 14 bases spanning the gap. The CDR3 is made up of 14 amino acids. The CDR3 nucleotides read TGTGCCAGCAGCGACAACCAGGGACACTATGGCTACACCTTC. It encodes CASSDNQGHYGYTF.

The V gene is TRBV5-1, the J gene TRBJ2-5; 12 bases align to TRBD2. The J call may be in error: the DNA end matches TRBJ2-7 better. The CDR3 runs to 14 residues. Germline CDR1 reads SGHRS; CDR2 reads YFSETQ. The CDR3 is CASSLLTSGGEQYF. Written as DNA, the CDR3 is TGCGCCAGCAGCTTGTTGACTAGCGGGGGCGAGCAGTACTTC.

The DNA of the CDR3 is TGCAGTGCTAGATCCCGGGCTAGCGGGATAGGGGAGACCCAGTACTTC. Protein: CSARSRASGIGETQYF. The chain uses TRBV20-1 and TRBJ2-5; TRBD2 aligns across 9 bases. The CDR3 sequence is 16 residues long. The germline V gene encodes CDR1 DFQATT and CDR2 SNEGSKA (reference sequence). The V and J ends lost 2 bases and 5 bases, in that order; junction bases with no gene match: 12.

V and J are TRBV5-4 and TRBJ2-7; D is possibly TRBD1 (5 bases). V was clipped by 3 bases and J by 0 bases, with 10 bases between them. The CDR3 spans 14 residues. Per the germline V gene, CDR1 is SGHNT and CDR2 is YYREEE (reference sequence). This chain's CDR3 is CASSSDSSSYEQYF. The CDR3 DNA follows: TGTGCCAGCAGCTCTGACAGTTCCTCCTACGAGCAGTACTTC. Full variable domain (outside the CDR3, taken from reference TRBV5-4 and TRBJ2-7): ETGVTQSPTHLIKTRGQQVTLRCSSQSGHNTVSWYQQALGQGPQFIFQYYREEENGRGNFPPRFSGLQFPNYSSELNVNALELDDSALYLCASSSDSSSYEQYFGPGTRLTVT.

The genes are TRBV12-3 or TRBV12-4 and TRBJ2-1; 7 bases fit TRBD2. Trimming cost V 2 bases and J 12 bases; bases outside gene matches: 7. CDR3 length equals 13 residues. The CDR3 DNA sequence: TGTGCCAGCAGTTTACCCGCTAGCGGTATGCAGTTCTTC. Translating it yields CASSLPASGMQFF.

The chain links TRBV7-8 to TRBJ2-7; 8 positions match TRBD2. Germline assignment: CDR1 SGHVS and CDR2 FQNEAQ. CDR3 length equals 15 residues. Trimming removed 2 bases from V and 3 bases from J; junction bases left unmatched: 6. CDR3 sequence reads: CASSLPQTSGYEQYF. The CDR3 DNA reads TGTGCCAGCAGCTTACCCCAAACTAGCGGCTACGAGCAGTACTTC.

For this clonotype: One junction end does not reproduce the germline sequence, and a read error may be involved. The genes are TRBV27 and TRBJ2-5; D unresolved. The CDR3 has 13 amino acids. CDR1 is MNHEY, CDR2 SMNVEV, per germline (reference sequence). CDR3 amino acids: CASSPWTQGTQYF. The CDR3 DNA sequence: TGTGCCAGCAGTCCCTGGACGCAAGGGACCCAGTACTTC.

The V gene is TRBV20-1, the J gene TRBJ1-5; weak D call: TRBD1 (6 bases). Trimming cost V 6 bases and J 6 bases, with 12 bases left between them. Germline V gives CDR1 DFQATT, CDR2 SNEGSKA (reference sequence). CDR3 length: 12 residues. The CDR3 spells CSAQQGSQPQHF. DNA for the CDR3: TGCAGTGCCCAACAGGGATCTCAGCCCCAGCATTTT.

As DNA, the CDR3 is TGTGCCAGTAGCCGGGACAGTAGTAATTCACCCCTCCACTTT. Its protein product is CASSRDSSNSPLHF. J is TRBJ1-6 and V is TRBV6-1; 7 bases are a match to TRBD1. The germline V gene has CDR1 MNHNS and CDR2 SASEGT. This CDR3 has 14 residues. Germline trimming cut 9 bases from V and 6 bases from J; bases unmatched to any gene: 8.

This clonotype was seen once. The J gene is TRBJ1-2, the V gene TRBV4-2, with D unclear. The CDR3 is 15 amino acids. Looked up from germline, CDR1 is LGHNA and CDR2 is YNFKEQ. The V and J ends lost 0 bases and 6 bases respectively, with 14 bases between them. The CDR3 DNA sequence: TGTGCCAGCAGCCAAGATACCTCCCCACGCCATGGCTACACCTTC. Translation gives CASSQDTSPRHGYTF.

A single count supports this clonotype. The V and J genes are TRBV15 and TRBJ2-1; TRBD1 matches at 7 bases. J gave up 9 bases and V 0 bases, and 14 bases lay outside the gene matches. CDR3 length: 17 residues. Germline V gene lookup returns CDR1 LNHNV and CDR2 YYDKDF (reference sequence). CDR3 coding DNA: TGTGCCACCAGCAGAGAGTTATGGGACAGATCAGACAGTGAGCAGTTCTTC. As protein: CATSRELWDRSDSEQFF. Using reference TRBV15 and TRBJ2-1 for the parts outside the CDR3, the full variable domain is DAMVIQNPRYQVTQFGKPVTLSCSQTLNHNVMYWYQQKSSQAPKLLFHYYDKDFNNEADTPDNFQSRRPNTSFCFLDIRSPGLGDTAMYLCATSRELWDRSDSEQFFGPGTRLTVL.

J is TRBJ2-6 and V is TRBV7-2; D tentatively reads TRBD1 or TRBD2 (6 bases each). The V gene's germline CDR1 is SGHTA and CDR2 FQGNSA. There are 16 residues in the CDR3. Trimming cost V 1 base and J 0 bases, with 7 bases left between them. Here the CDR3 reads CASSLGGASGANVLTF. The CDR3, as DNA: TGTGCCAGCAGCTTAGGGGGGGCCTCTGGGGCCAACGTCCTGACTTTC.

The V and J genes are TRBV7-6 and TRBJ1-2; perhaps TRBD1 as D (6 bases). Trimming pared 1 base from V and 2 bases from J, leaving 11 bases between. The CDR3 runs 15 residues. Germline CDR1 is SGHVS and CDR2 is FNYEAQ. CDR3 in amino acids: CASSLDTGPNYGYTF. CDR3 DNA: TGTGCCAGCAGCTTAGATACAGGGCCAAACTATGGCTACACCTTC.

The CDR3 coding sequence is TGTGCCAGCAGAAGGGCTAGCGGGCTTTCAGATACGCAGTATTTT. This sequence encodes CASRRASGLSDTQYF. The rearrangement links TRBV6-1 to TRBJ2-3; 8 nucleotides line up with TRBD2. After removal of 6 bases from V and 4 bases from J, the junction contained 9 bases not matched to a gene. Germline V gene data show CDR1 as MNHNS and CDR2 as SASEGT. This CDR3 comprises 15 residues.

This clonotype has at least ten counts. This chain links TRBV7-2 with TRBJ2-5; D ambiguous. The CDR3 loop spans 13 amino acids. Germline V gene lookup returns CDR1 SGHTA and CDR2 FQGNSA. Trimming took 3 bases from V and 5 from J, leaving 10 bases between them. The CDR3 sequence: CASSFTYGETQYF. CDR3 nucleotide sequence: TGTGCCAGCAGCTTTACGTACGGGGAGACCCAGTACTTC.

CDR3 bases: TGTGCCAGCAATCCACAGGGGGCCCCCTACGAGCAGTACTTC. Protein product: CASNPQGAPYEQYF. This rearrangement joins TRBV6-2 or TRBV6-3 to TRBJ2-7, with 9 bases fitting TRBD1. Germline trimming cut 7 bases from V and 2 bases from J; bases unmatched to any gene: 6. This CDR3 region has 14 residues. Germline loops: CDR1 MNHEY, CDR2 SVGEGT.

The J gene is TRBJ1-2, the V gene TRBV12-3 or TRBV12-4, with 10 bases identical to TRBD1. The CDR3 runs 16 residues. Germline trimming cut 3 bases from V and 4 bases from J; bases unmatched to any gene: 8. The CDR3 DNA reads as TGTGCCAGCAGTTTGGCCGCGGGACAGGGGAGCTATGGCTACACCTTC. Translating it yields CASSLAAGQGSYGYTF.

This clonotype has just a few counts. This rearrangement joins TRBV9 to TRBJ1-6, with 9 bases aligning to TRBD1. The germline CDR1 and CDR2 sequences are SGDLS and YYNGEE. This CDR3 is 16 amino acids long. V dropped 3 bases and J dropped 9; count of bases not matched to a gene: 10. CDR3 nucleotide sequence: TGTGCCAGCAGCGCGGGTGGAACAGGGGGCCGTTCACCCCTCCACTTT. Residues: CASSAGGTGGRSPLHF. Using reference TRBV9 and TRBJ1-6 for the parts outside the CDR3, the full variable domain is DSGVTQTPKHLITATGQRVTLRCSPRSGDLSVYWYQQSLDQGLQFLIQYYNGEERAKGNILERFSAQQFPDLHSELNLSSLELGDSALYFCASSAGGTGGRSPLHFGNGTRLTVT.

This clonotype has just a few counts. V gene TRBV10-3 combines with J gene TRBJ2-3, with 10 positions matching TRBD2. The length of the CDR3 is 15 residues. Germline loops: CDR1 ENHRY, CDR2 SYGVKD. V gave up 6 bases and J gave up 3 bases; unmatched junction bases: 6. In DNA form, the CDR3 reads TGTGCCATCAGCCCGGGACTAGCGTCAACAGATACGCAGTATTTT. Amino acids: CAISPGLASTDTQYF.

The chain links TRBV7-8 to TRBJ1-1, with 8 bases that match TRBD1. V trimming: 4 bases; J trimming: 1 base; junction bases outside the gene matches: 11. This CDR3 is 17 amino acids long. CDR1 and CDR2 from the germline V gene are SGHVS and FQNEAQ. CDR3 nucleotide sequence: TGTGCCAGCAGCTACACCCGCTATGGACAGGGGAACACTGAAGCTTTCTTT. This codes for CASSYTRYGQGNTEAFF. Supplemented by reference TRBV7-8 and TRBJ1-1, the full variable domain reads GAGVSQSPRYKVAKRGQDVALRCDPISGHVSLFWYQQALGQGPEFLTYFQNEAQLDKSGLPSDRFFAERPEGSVSTLKIQRTQQEDSAVYLCASSYTRYGQGNTEAFFGQGTRLTVV.

On this clonotype itself: Because the CDR3's place on the DNA is in doubt, the DNA is left out and the CDR3 is given as listed by TCRdb. The chain combines TRBV11-2 with TRBJ2-4; the table's D call of TRBD2 was not tested on the DNA. The CDR3 extends over 22 residues, inclusive of both ends. Germline CDR1 is SGHAT and CDR2 is FQNNGV. The CDR3 region is CASSFGGPSTDTQYFGPGIQYF.

The chain is built from TRBV25-1 and TRBJ2-7; 10 bases agree with TRBD2. After removal of 2 bases from V and 6 bases from J, the junction contained 4 bases not matched to a gene. CDR1 is MGHDK and CDR2 is SYGVNS in the germline V gene. The CDR3 sequence is 14 residues long. CDR3 residues: CASSEQGLALEQYF. The CDR3 DNA reads as TGTGCCAGCAGTGAACAGGGACTAGCGCTCGAGCAGTACTTC.

This clonotype came up a few times. V gene TRBV5-1 combines with J gene TRBJ1-2; a possible D gene is TRBD1 (6 bases). Germline loops: CDR1 SGHRS, CDR2 YFSETQ. CDR3 length equals 14 residues. V was pared by 6 bases and J by 6 bases, with 18 bases between. This CDR3 reads CASTGAMGIDGYTF. The CDR3 region has the DNA TGCGCCAGCACAGGGGCAATGGGGATAGATGGCTACACCTTC. The full variable domain, its missing parts supplied by reference TRBV5-1 and TRBJ1-2, is KAGVTQTPRYLIKTRGQQVTLSCSPISGHRSVSWYQQTPGQGLQFLFEYFSETQRNKGNFPGRFSGRQFSNSRSEMNVSTLELGDSALYLCASTGAMGIDGYTFGSGTRLTVV.

The chain employs TRBV25-1 and TRBJ2-3; 7 bases map to TRBD2. The CDR3 runs to 16 residues. Looked up from germline, CDR1 is MGHDK and CDR2 is SYGVNS. Unmatched junction bases numbered 8, after V lost 3 bases and J lost 2 bases. The CDR3 region has the DNA TGTGCCAGCAGTGATGGAGGGACTATCCCCACAGATACGCAGTATTTT. Amino acid sequence: CASSDGGTIPTDTQYF.

The chain joins TRBV7-9 to TRBJ2-1, with D unresolved. The V gene's germline CDR1 is SEHNR and CDR2 FQNEAQ (reference sequence). CDR3 length equals 11 residues. V was cut by 4 bases and J by 10 bases, with 8 bases left in between. CDR3 protein: CASSSVGEQFF. The CDR3 DNA follows: TGTGCCAGCAGCTCAGTAGGGGAGCAGTTCTTC.

This clonotype was counted a few times. The genes are TRBV28 and TRBJ2-3, with D perhaps assigned TRBD1 or TRBD2 (5 bases each). V was pared by 5 bases and J by 2 bases, with 14 bases between. CDR3 length equals 15 residues. Germline V lookup: CDR1 MDHEN, CDR2 SYDVKM. For the CDR3, the DNA is TGTGCCAGCAGTCCCGTCGGGGCCTCCACAGATACGCAGTATTTT. Translating it yields CASSPVGASTDTQYF. Complete variable domain (other parts from reference TRBV28 and TRBJ2-3): DVKVTQSSRYLVKRTGEKVFLECVQDMDHENMFWYRQDPGLGLRLIYFSYDVKMKEKGDIPEGYSVSREKKERFSLILESASTNQTSMYLCASSPVGASTDTQYFGPGTRLTVL.